A selection of T cell receptor beta chains follows, all from one sample in a study of molecular identifiers for immune sequencing clone quantification. TCRdb reanalysed the PCR reads using MiXCR and keeps one entry per CDR3 protein. The sample has about 510,000 distinct CDR3 sequences, about a fifth seen once. The sequencing sample was made of naive CD8+ T cells from blood, with Jurkat cell RNA spiked in. Receptors originate from a human donor in good health. Some libraries in this study had Jurkat cell RNA spiked in. Both conserved end residues are part of each CDR3. The D gene is left open where the match is weak. Clone size is given for some rows only: seen once, a few or many times, or a class if the clone is expanded.

D gene	clone size	V gene	J gene	CDR3 protein	CDR3 DNA
TRBD1	many	TRBV19	TRBJ1-5	CATQTGYNQPQHF	TGTGCCACCCAGACAGGGTACAATCAGCCCCAGCATTTT
.	.	TRBV6-1	TRBJ2-7	CASSGHIEQYF	TGTGCCAGCAGTGGACACATCGAGCAGTACTTC
.	few	TRBV19	TRBJ1-6	CASSIGGNSPLHF	TGTGCCAGTAGTATCGGGGGAAATTCACCCCTCCACTTT
TRBD1	.	TRBV19	TRBJ2-6	CAREGAGPNSGANVLTF	TGTGCCAGAGAGGGGGCAGGGCCCAACTCTGGGGCCAACGTCCTGACTTTC
TRBD1	.	TRBV19	TRBJ1-1	CASSVDRGQNTEAFF	TGTGCCAGTAGTGTCGACAGGGGGCAGAACACTGAAGCTTTCTTT
.	.	TRBV21-1	TRBJ1-5	CASSKGGQGPHQPQHF	TGTGCCAGCAGCAAAGGTGGACAGGGACCACATCAGCCCCAGCATTTT
.	many	TRBV6-2/TRBV6-3	TRBJ1-4	CASSLAANEKLFF	TGTGCCAGCAGTTTGGCGGCTAATGAAAAACTGTTTTTT
TRBD2	many	TRBV7-9	TRBJ2-3	CASSQAGAGDTQYF	TGTGCCAGCAGCCAAGCGGGGGCTGGAGATACGCAGTATTTT
.	few	TRBV11-2	TRBJ2-1	CASNLDLGNEQFF	TGTGCCAGCAACTTAGATCTGGGCAATGAGCAGTTCTTC
TRBD2	many	TRBV20-1	TRBJ2-7	CSARVSGRPGEQYF	TGCAGTGCGAGGGTGAGCGGGAGGCCGGGCGAGCAGTACTTC
.	few	TRBV11-2	TRBJ2-2	CASSLGMGGELFF	TGTGCCAGCAGCTTAGGAATGGGCGGGGAGCTGTTTTTT
TRBD2	.	TRBV20-1	TRBJ2-1	CSARVSGSRYEQFF	TGCAGTGCTAGAGTCAGCGGGAGTAGGTATGAGCAGTTCTTC
TRBD2	once	TRBV7-6	TRBJ2-2	CASQSGMGPGELSF	TGTGCCAGCCAAAGCGGGATGGGCCCCGGGGAGCTGTCTTTT
.	many	TRBV7-9	TRBJ1-1	CASSHQKNREAFF	TGTGCCAGCAGCCACCAGAAAAACAGAGAAGCTTTCTTT
TRBD1	.	TRBV6-2/TRBV6-3	TRBJ1-2	CASSLWTGDYGYTF	TGTGCCAGCAGTTTGTGGACAGGGGACTATGGCTACACCTTC
TRBD2	.	TRBV27	TRBJ2-7	CASSLGLAGEEQYF	TGTGCCAGCAGTTTAGGACTAGCGGGAGAAGAGCAGTACTTC
.	.	TRBV5-1	TRBJ2-7	CASSSGGGPRASPRGKQYF	TGCGCCAGCAGCTCGGGCGGCGGCCCCAGGGCGTCTCCTCGTGGCAAGCAGTACTTC
.	.	TRBV7-9	TRBJ2-3	CASSQSTGTQYF	TGTGCCAGCAGCCAGAGCACAGGTACGCAGTATTTT
.	many	TRBV20-1	TRBJ2-2	CSVAGTMNTGELFF	TGCAGTGTTGCCGGAACCATGAACACCGGGGAGCTGTTTTTT
.	few	TRBV6-4	TRBJ2-2	CASSDLRPPNTGELFF	TGTGCCAGCAGTGACTTGAGACCGCCGAACACCGGGGAGCTGTTTTTT
.	many	TRBV7-9	TRBJ1-1	CASSLVAGTEAFF	TGTGCCAGCAGCTTAGTCGCCGGCACTGAAGCTTTCTTT
.	many	TRBV29-1	TRBJ1-1	CSVEDKGYTEAFF	TGCAGCGTTGAAGACAAGGGATACACTGAAGCTTTCTTT
.	few	TRBV20-1	TRBJ2-7	CSATDSSGSYEQYF	TGCAGTGCTACGGACTCCAGCGGATCCTACGAGCAGTACTTC
.	few	TRBV4-2	TRBJ2-7	CASSQDRGSNYEQYF	TGTGCCAGCAGCCAAGATAGGGGCAGCAACTACGAGCAGTACTTC
.	many	TRBV11-2	TRBJ1-4	CASSSTAVRGREKLFF	TGTGCCAGCAGCTCTACCGCGGTCCGTGGGAGAGAAAAACTGTTTTTT
.	many	TRBV7-2	TRBJ2-7	CASSFDLGRYEQYF	TGTGCCAGCAGCTTTGACCTGGGGAGGTACGAGCAGTACTTC
TRBD1	many	TRBV4-3	TRBJ1-1	CASSQDRPGGFEAFF	TGCGCCAGCAGCCAAGATCGCCCAGGGGGATTTGAAGCTTTCTTT
TRBD1	few	TRBV19	TRBJ1-5	CASSIWTGSSNQPQHF	TGTGCCAGTAGTATCTGGACAGGGTCGAGCAATCAGCCCCAGCATTTT
.	.	TRBV12-3/TRBV12-4	TRBJ2-6	CASIAPGFSSGANVLTF	TGTGCCAGCATTGCTCCGGGATTTTCCTCTGGGGCCAACGTCCTGACTTTC
TRBD1	few	TRBV9	TRBJ2-1	CASTVGQSYNEQFF	TGTGCCAGCACTGTGGGACAGTCCTACAATGAGCAGTTCTTC
.	few	TRBV19	TRBJ1-1	CASRLGGGYTEAFF	TGTGCCAGTAGACTTGGAGGGGGTTACACTGAAGCTTTCTTT
TRBD1	few	TRBV20-1	TRBJ1-6	CSARDTTGGWSPLHF	TGCAGTGCTAGAGATACAACAGGGGGCTGGTCACCCCTCCACTTT
TRBD2	many	TRBV20-1	TRBJ2-7	CSARELAPSYEQYF	TGCAGTGCTAGAGAACTAGCGCCAAGCTACGAGCAGTACTTC
TRBD2	many	TRBV2	TRBJ2-5	CASNRLAGGQETQYF	TGTGCCAGCAACCGACTAGCGGGAGGGCAAGAGACCCAGTACTTC
.	few	TRBV5-3	TRBJ1-1	CASSLLSMNTEAFF	TGTGCCAGCAGCTTGCTCAGCATGAACACTGAAGCTTTCTTT
.	many	TRBV7-6	TRBJ2-3	CASSPRPGDSTDTQYF	TGTGCCAGCAGCCCTCGTCCAGGGGATAGCACAGATACGCAGTATTTT
TRBD1	.	TRBV6-5	TRBJ2-2	CASSYPPGQGLTGELFF	TGTGCCAGCAGTTACCCCCCGGGACAGGGTTTAACCGGGGAGCTGTTTTTT
TRBD1	many	TRBV25-1	TRBJ2-3	CASSTGEYTDTQYF	TGTGCCAGCAGTACAGGGGAATACACAGATACGCAGTATTTT
.	few	TRBV7-2	TRBJ2-7	CASSLGPYPYEQYF	TGTGCCAGCAGCTTAGGGCCATACCCCTACGAGCAGTACTTC
.	few	TRBV30	TRBJ2-3	CAWSGDWESTDTQYF	TGTGCCTGGAGTGGGGACTGGGAAAGCACAGATACGCAGTATTTT
TRBD2	.	TRBV11-2	TRBJ2-7	CASSPGTSGGARSYEQYF	TGTGCCAGCAGCCCCGGGACTAGCGGGGGGGCCAGGTCCTACGAGCAGTACTTC
.	.	TRBV20-1	TRBJ2-7	CSVTEGLEQYF	TGCAGTGTCACAGAGGGGCTCGAGCAGTACTTC
.	.	TRBV12-3/TRBV12-4	TRBJ2-2	CASTTGLNTGELFF	TGTGCCAGCACTACCGGACTGAACACCGGGGAGCTGTTTTTT
.	many	TRBV29-1	TRBJ1-1	CSVDSGMNTEAFF	TGCAGCGTTGATTCTGGGATGAACACTGAAGCTTTCTTT
TRBD2	once	TRBV27	TRBJ2-3	CASSFLLAGVDTQYF	TGTGCCAGCAGTTTTCTACTAGCGGGGGTTGATACGCAGTATTTT
.	.	TRBV14	TRBJ2-7	CARSQVHGGLEEQYF	TGTGCCCGCAGCCAAGTCCATGGGGGTCTAGAGGAGCAGTACTTC
TRBD1	few	TRBV3-1	TRBJ2-7	CASSQPAGGTYEQYF	TGTGCCAGCAGCCAGCCGGCAGGGGGAACCTACGAGCAGTACTTC
TRBD1	.	TRBV29-1	TRBJ1-2	CSGQGDNYGYTF	TGCAGCGGACAGGGGGACAACTATGGCTACACCTTC
TRBD1	.	TRBV15	TRBJ2-2	CATSRAGQGQNTGELFF	TGTGCCACCAGCAGAGCTGGACAGGGGCAGAACACCGGGGAGCTGTTTTTT
TRBD1	many	TRBV6-5	TRBJ2-7	CASSSTGEWNEQYF	TGTGCCAGCAGTTCCACAGGGGAATGGAACGAGCAGTACTTC
TRBD2	.	TRBV5-6	TRBJ2-5	CASSTGLEGETQYF	TGTGCCAGCAGCACGGGACTAGAGGGAGAGACCCAGTACTTC
.	few	TRBV24-1	TRBJ2-2	CATSDLDLGGNTGELFF	TGTGCCACCAGTGATTTGGACCTGGGGGGTAACACCGGGGAGCTGTTTTTT
.	few	TRBV4-1	TRBJ2-2	CASSQGVGVGMGELFF	TGCGCCAGCAGCCAAGGGGTAGGGGTTGGTATGGGGGAGCTGTTTTTT
.	few	TRBV5-4	TRBJ2-2	CASSWGEDNTGELFF	TGTGCCAGCAGCTGGGGAGAGGATAACACCGGGGAGCTGTTTTTT
TRBD2	.	TRBV9	TRBJ2-5	CASSVEFSGTSRETQYF	TGTGCCAGCAGCGTAGAGTTTAGTGGGACTAGCAGAGAGACCCAGTACTTC